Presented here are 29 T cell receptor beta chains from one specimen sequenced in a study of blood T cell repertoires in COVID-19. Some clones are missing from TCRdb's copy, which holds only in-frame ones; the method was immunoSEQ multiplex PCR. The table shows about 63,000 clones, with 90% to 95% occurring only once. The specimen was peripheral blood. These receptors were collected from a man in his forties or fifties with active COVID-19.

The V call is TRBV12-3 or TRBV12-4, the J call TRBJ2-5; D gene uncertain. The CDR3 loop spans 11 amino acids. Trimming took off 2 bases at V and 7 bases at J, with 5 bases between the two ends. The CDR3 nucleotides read TGTGCCAGCAGTTTATCAGGGACCCAGTACTTC. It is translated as CASSLSGTQYF.

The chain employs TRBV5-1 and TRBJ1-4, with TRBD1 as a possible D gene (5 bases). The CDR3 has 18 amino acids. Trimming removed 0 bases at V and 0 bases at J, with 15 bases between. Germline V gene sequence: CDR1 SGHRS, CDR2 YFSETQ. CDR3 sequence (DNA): TGCGCCAGCAGCTTGGCCCTGGCCAGGGACTCAACTAATGAAAAACTGTTTTTT. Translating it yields CASSLALARDSTNEKLFF.

CDR3 region: CASRQDSGNTIYF. CDR3 nucleotide sequence: TGTGCCAGCAGACAGGACTCTGGAAACACCATATATTTT. The chain links TRBV2 to TRBJ1-3; a possible D gene is TRBD1 (5 bases). CDR1 is SNHLY, CDR2 FYNNEI, per germline. V lost 6 bases to trimming and J lost 0 bases, with 6 bases between them. This CDR3 is built from 13 residues.

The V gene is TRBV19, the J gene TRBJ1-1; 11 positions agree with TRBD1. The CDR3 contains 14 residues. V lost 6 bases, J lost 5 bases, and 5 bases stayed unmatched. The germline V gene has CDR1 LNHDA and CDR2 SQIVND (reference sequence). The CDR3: CASSPDRGRTEAFF. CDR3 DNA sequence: TGTGCCAGTAGCCCGGACAGGGGGCGGACTGAAGCTTTCTTT. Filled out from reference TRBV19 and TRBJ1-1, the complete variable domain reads DGGITQSPKYLFRKEGQNVTLSCEQNLNHDAMYWYRQDPGQGLRLIYYSQIVNDFQKGDIAEGYSVSREKKESFPLTVTSAQKNPTAFYLCASSPDRGRTEAFFGQGTRLTVV.

The CDR3 region has the DNA TGTGCCAGCAGTGAAACGGAGGGGAGCTACGAGCAGTACTTC. It translates to CASSETEGSYEQYF. J is TRBJ2-7 and V is TRBV25-1, with D maybe TRBD2 (6 bases). The CDR3 is 14 residues long. The germline V gene encodes CDR1 MGHDK and CDR2 SYGVNS. Trimming cost V 2 bases and J 3 bases, with 11 bases left between them.

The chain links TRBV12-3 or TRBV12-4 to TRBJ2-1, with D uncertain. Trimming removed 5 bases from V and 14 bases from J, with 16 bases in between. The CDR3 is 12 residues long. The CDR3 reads CASSAMRTIKFF. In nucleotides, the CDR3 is TGTGCCAGCAGTGCGATGCGCACCATTAAGTTCTTC.

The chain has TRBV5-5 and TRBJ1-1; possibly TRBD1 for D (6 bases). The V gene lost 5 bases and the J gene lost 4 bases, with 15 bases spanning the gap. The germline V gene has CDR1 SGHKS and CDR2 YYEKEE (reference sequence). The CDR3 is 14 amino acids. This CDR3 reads CASRTQGSGTEAFF. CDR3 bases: TGTGCCAGCAGGACACAGGGCTCGGGCACTGAAGCTTTCTTT.

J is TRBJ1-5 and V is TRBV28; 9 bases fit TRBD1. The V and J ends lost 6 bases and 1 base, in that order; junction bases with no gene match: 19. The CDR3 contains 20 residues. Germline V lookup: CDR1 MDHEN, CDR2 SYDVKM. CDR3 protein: CASSPRGSGTGFRSNQPQHF. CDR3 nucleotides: TGTGCCAGCAGCCCTAGGGGGTCCGGGACAGGGTTTCGGAGCAATCAGCCCCAGCATTTT.

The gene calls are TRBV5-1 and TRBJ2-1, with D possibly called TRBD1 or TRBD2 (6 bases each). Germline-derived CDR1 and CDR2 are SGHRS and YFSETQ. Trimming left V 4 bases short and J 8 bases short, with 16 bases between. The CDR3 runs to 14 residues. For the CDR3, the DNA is TGCGCCAGCAGCCTGGAGGGGGTATTTTATGAGCAGTTCTTC. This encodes CASSLEGVFYEQFF.

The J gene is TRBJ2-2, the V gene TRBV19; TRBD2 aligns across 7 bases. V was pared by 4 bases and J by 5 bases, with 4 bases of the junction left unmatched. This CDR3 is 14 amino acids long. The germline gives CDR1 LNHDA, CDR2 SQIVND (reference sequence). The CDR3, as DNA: TGTGCCAGTAGTACTGGGGAGGGGACCGGGGAGCTGTTTTTT. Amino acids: CASSTGEGTGELFF.

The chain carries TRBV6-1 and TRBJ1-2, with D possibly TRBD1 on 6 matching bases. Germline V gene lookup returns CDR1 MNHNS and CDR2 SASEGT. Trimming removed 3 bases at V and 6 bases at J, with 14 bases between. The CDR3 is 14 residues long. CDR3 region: CASSEGAQVHGYTF. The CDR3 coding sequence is TGTGCCAGCAGTGAGGGGGCGCAAGTCCATGGCTACACCTTC.

In DNA, the CDR3 is TGTGCCAGCAGGATAGGACTTTTTACCTACGAGCAGTACTTC. Its protein product is CASRIGLFTYEQYF. This rearrangement joins TRBV11-2 to TRBJ2-7; D is possibly TRBD2 (5 bases). The CDR3 covers 14 residues. The V end was cut by 6 bases, the J end by 2 bases, with 14 bases between. Germline lookup yields CDR1 SGHAT and CDR2 FQNNGV. Drawing the rest from reference TRBV11-2 and TRBJ2-7, the complete variable domain is EAGVAQSPRYKIIEKRQSVAFWCNPISGHATLYWYQQILGQGPKLLIQFQNNGVVDDSQLPKDRFSAERLKGVDSTLKIQPAKLEDSAVYLCASRIGLFTYEQYFGPGTRLTVT.

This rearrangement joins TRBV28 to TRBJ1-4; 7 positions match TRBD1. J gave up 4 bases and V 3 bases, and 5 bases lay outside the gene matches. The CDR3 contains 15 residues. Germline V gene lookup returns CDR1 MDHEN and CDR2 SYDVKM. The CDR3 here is CASSLSTGINEKLFF. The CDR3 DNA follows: TGTGCCAGCAGTTTGTCGACAGGGATTAATGAAAAACTGTTTTTT.

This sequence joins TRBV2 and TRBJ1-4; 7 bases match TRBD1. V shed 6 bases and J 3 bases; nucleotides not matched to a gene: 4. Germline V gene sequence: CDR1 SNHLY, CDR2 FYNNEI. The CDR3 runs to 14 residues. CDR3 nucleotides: TGTGCCAGCAGGGGGGACAGCCCTAATGAAAAACTGTTTTTT. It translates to CASRGDSPNEKLFF.

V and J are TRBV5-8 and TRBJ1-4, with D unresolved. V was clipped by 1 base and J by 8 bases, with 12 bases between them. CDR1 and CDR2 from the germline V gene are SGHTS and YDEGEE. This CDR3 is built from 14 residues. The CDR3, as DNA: TGTGCCAGCAGCTTGAATAGTCTCGTGGAAAAACTGTTTTTT. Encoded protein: CASSLNSLVEKLFF.

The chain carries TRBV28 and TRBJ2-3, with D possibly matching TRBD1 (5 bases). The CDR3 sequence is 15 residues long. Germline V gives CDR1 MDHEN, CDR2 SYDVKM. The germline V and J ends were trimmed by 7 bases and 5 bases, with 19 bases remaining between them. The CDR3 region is CASTPGQGIIDTQYF. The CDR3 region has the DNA TGTGCCAGCACCCCTGGGCAGGGAATAATAGATACGCAGTATTTT. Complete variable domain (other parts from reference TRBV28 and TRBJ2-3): DVKVTQSSRYLVKRTGEKVFLECVQDMDHENMFWYRQDPGLGLRLIYFSYDVKMKEKGDIPEGYSVSREKKERFSLILESASTNQTSMYLCASTPGQGIIDTQYFGPGTRLTVL.

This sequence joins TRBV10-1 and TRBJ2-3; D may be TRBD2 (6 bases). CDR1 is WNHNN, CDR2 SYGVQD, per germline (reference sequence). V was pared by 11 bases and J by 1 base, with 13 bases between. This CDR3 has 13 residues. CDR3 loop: CAGSGLCTDTQYF. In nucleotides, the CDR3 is TGCGCCGGATCGGGACTGTGCACAGATACGCAGTATTTT.

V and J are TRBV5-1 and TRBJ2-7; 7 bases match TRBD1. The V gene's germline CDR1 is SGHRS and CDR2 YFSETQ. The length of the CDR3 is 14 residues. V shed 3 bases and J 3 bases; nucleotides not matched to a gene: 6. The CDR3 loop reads CASSYVTGNYEQYF. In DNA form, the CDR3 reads TGCGCCAGCAGCTACGTGACAGGGAACTACGAGCAGTACTTC.

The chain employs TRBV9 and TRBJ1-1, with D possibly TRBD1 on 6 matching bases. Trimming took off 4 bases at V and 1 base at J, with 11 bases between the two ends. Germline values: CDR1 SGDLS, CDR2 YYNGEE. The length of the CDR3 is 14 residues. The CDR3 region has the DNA TGTGCCAGCAGCACGACAGGTCAGAACACTGAAGCTTTCTTT. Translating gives CASSTTGQNTEAFF.

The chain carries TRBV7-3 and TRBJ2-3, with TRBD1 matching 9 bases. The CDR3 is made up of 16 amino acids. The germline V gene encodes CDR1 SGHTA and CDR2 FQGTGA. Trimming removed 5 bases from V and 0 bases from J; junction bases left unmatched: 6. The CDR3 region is CASSAGQGSSTDTQYF. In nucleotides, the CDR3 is TGTGCCAGCAGCGCAGGACAGGGGTCTAGCACAGATACGCAGTATTTT.

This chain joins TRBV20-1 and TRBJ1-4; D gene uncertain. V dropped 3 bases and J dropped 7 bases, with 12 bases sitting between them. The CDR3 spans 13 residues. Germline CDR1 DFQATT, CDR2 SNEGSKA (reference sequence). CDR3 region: CSASGEVFEKLFF. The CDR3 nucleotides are TGCAGTGCTAGTGGGGAGGTGTTTGAAAAACTGTTTTTT.

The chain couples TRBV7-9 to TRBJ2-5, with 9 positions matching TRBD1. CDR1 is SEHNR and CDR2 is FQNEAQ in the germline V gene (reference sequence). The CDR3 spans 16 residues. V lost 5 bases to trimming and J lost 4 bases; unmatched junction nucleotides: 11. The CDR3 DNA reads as TGTGCCAGCAGCCCCTACCTCGGGACAGGGCTAGAGACCCAGTACTTC. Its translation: CASSPYLGTGLETQYF.

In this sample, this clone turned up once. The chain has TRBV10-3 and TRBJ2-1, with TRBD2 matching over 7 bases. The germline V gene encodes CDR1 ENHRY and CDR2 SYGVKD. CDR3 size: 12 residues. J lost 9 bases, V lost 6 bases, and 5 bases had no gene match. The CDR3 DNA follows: TGTGCCATCAGGGGGACTATCGGTGAGCAGTTCTTC. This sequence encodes CAIRGTIGEQFF.

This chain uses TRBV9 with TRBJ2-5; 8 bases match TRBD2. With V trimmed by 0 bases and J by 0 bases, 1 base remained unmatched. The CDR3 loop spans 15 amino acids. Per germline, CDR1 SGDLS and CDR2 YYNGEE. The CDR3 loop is CASSVAGGNQETQYF. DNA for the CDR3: TGTGCCAGCAGCGTAGCGGGAGGGAACCAAGAGACCCAGTACTTC.

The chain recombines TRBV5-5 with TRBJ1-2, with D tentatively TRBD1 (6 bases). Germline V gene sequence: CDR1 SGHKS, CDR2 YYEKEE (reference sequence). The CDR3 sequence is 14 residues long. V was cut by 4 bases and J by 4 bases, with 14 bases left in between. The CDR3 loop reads CASSPDSTSYGYTF. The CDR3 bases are TGTGCCAGCAGCCCGGACAGTACCAGCTATGGCTACACCTTC.

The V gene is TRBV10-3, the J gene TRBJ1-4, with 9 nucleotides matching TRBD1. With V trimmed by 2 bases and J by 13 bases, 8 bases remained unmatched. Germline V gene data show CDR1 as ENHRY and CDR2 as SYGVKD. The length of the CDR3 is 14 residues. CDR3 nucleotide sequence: TGTGCCATCAGTGAGGGTTTGGACAGGGGTGGACTGTTTTTT. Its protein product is CAISEGLDRGGLFF.

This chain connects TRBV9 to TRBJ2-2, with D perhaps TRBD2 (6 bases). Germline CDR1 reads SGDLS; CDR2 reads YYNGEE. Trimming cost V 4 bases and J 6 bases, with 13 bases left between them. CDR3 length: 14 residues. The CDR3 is CASSTLGGAGELFF. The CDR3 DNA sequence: TGTGCCAGCAGCACTCTAGGAGGGGCCGGGGAGCTGTTTTTT.

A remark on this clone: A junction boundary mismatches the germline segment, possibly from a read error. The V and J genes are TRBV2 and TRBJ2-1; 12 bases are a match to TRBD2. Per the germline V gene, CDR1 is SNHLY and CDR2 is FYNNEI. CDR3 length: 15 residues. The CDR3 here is CASREGLAGSYEQFF. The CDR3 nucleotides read TGTGCCAGCAGGGAAGGACTAGCGGGGTCCTATGAGCAGTTCTTC.

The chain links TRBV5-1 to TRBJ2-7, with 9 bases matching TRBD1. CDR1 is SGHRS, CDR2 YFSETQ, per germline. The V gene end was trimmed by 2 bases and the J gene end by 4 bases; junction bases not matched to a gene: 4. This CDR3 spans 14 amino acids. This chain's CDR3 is CASSFVQGAYEQYF. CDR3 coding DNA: TGCGCCAGCAGCTTCGTACAGGGGGCGTACGAGCAGTACTTC.